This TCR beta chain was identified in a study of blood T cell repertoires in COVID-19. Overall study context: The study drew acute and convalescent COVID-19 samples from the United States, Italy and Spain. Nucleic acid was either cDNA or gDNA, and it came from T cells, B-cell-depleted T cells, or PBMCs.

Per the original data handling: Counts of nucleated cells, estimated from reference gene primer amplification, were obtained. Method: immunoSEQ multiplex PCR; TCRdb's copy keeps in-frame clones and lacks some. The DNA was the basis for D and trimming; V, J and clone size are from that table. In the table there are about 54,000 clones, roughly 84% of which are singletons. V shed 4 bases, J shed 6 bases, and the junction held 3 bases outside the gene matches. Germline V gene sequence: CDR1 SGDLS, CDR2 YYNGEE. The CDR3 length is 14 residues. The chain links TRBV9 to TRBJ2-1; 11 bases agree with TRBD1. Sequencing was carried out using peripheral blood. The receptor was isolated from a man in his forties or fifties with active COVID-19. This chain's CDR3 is CASSPGQGVNEQFF. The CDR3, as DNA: TGTGCCAGCAGCCCGGGACAGGGGGTCAATGAGCAGTTCTTC.